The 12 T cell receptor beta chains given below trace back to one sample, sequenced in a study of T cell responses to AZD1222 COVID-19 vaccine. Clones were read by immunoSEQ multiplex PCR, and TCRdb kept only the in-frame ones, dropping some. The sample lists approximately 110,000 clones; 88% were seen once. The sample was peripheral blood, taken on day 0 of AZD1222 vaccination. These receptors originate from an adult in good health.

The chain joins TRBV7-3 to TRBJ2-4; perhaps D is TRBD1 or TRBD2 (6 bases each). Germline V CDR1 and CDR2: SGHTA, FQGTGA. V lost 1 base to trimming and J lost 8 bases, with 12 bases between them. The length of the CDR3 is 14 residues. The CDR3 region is CASSLMGGADIQYF. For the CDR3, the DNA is TGTGCCAGCAGCTTAATGGGGGGCGCGGACATTCAGTACTTC.

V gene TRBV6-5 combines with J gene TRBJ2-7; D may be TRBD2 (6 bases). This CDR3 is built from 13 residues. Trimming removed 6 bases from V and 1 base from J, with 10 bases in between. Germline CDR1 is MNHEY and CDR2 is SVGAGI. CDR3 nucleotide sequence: TGTGCCAGCAGCTGGGACTGGTCCTACGAGCAGTACTTC. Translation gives CASSWDWSYEQYF.

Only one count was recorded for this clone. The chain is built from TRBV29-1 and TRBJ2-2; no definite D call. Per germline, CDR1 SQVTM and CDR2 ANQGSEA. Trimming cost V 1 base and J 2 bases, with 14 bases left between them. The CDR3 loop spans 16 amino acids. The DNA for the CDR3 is TGCAGCGTTGAAGGACCAATAGGCCTAAACACCGGGGAGCTGTTTTTT. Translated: CSVEGPIGLNTGELFF.

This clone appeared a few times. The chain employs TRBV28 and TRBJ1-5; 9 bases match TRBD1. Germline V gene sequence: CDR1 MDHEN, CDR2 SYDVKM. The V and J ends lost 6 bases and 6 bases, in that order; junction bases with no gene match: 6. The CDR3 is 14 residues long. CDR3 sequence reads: CASSPGQGSQPQHF. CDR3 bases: TGTGCCAGCAGCCCGGGACAGGGCTCTCAGCCCCAGCATTTT. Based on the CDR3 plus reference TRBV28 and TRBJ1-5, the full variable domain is DVKVTQSSRYLVKRTGEKVFLECVQDMDHENMFWYRQDPGLGLRLIYFSYDVKMKEKGDIPEGYSVSREKKERFSLILESASTNQTSMYLCASSPGQGSQPQHFGDGTRLSIL.

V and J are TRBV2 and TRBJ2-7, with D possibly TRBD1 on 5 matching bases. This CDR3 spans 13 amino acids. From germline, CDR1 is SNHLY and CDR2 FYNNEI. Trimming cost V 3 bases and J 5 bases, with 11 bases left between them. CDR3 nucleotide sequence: TGTGCCAGCAGTGAGCGACAGACCCACGAGCAGTACTTC. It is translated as CASSERQTHEQYF.

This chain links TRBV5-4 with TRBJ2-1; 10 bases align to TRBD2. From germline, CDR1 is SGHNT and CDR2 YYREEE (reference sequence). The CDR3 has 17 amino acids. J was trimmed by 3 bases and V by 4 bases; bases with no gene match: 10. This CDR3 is CASSDSERGGYYNEQFF. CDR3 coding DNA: TGTGCCAGCAGCGACTCGGAGCGGGGGGGCTACTACAATGAGCAGTTCTTC.

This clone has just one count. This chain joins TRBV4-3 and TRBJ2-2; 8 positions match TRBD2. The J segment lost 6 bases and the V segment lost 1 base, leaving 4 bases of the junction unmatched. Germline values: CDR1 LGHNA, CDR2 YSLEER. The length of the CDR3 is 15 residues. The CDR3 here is CASSQVHGGAGELFF. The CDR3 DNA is TGCGCCAGCAGCCAAGTCCACGGGGGGGCCGGGGAGCTGTTTTTT.

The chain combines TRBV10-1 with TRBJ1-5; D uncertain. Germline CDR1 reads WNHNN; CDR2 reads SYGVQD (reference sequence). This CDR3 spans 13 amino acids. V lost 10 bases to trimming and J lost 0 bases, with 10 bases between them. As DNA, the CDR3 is TGCGCCACCTCGGAGTATAGCAATCAGCCCCAGCATTTT. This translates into CATSEYSNQPQHF.

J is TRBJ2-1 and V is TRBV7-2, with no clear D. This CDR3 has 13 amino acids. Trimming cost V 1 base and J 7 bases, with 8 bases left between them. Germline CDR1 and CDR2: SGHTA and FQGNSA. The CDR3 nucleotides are TGTGCCAGCAGCTTAGGACCTACGAATGAGCAGTTCTTC. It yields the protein CASSLGPTNEQFF.

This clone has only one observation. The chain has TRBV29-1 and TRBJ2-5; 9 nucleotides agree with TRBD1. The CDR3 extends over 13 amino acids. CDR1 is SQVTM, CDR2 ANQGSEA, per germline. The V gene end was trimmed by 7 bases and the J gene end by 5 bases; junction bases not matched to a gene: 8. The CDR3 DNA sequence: TGCAGCGGAACCGGGACAGGGCATGAGACCCAGTACTTC. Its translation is CSGTGTGHETQYF.

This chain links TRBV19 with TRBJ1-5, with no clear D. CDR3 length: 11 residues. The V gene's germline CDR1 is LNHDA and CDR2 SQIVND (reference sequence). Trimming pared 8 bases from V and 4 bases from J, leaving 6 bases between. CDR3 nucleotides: TGTGCCAGTCTGCCTAATCAGCCCCAGCATTTT. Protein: CASLPNQPQHF.

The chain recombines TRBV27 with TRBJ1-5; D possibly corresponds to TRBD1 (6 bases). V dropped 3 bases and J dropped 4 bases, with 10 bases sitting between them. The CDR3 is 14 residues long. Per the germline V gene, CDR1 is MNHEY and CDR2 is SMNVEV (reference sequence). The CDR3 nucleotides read TGTGCCAGCAGTTTGGACAGAAAGAATCAGCCCCAGCATTTT. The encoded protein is CASSLDRKNQPQHF.